Listed here is a single T cell receptor beta chain. The data originate from a study of blood T cell repertoires in COVID-19. Study-level background: Samples came from the United States, Italy and Spain, spanning acute and convalescent COVID-19. PBMCs, B-cell-depleted T cells, or T cells were the source of the cDNA or gDNA that made up the material.

The CDR3 contains 15 residues. Trimming stripped 3 bases from V and 7 bases from J, with 17 bases between. CDR1 and CDR2 (germline): SGDLS, YYNGEE. Generated by immunoSEQ multiplex PCR, the TCRdb table keeps only in-frame clones and is missing some. The sample consists of 250,000 to 300,000 clones, approximately 90% of them appearing once. The sample comprised peripheral blood. The chain uses TRBV9 and TRBJ2-4, with a possible D match to TRBD1 (5 bases). The origin of this receptor is a man aged 18 to 35 with active or convalescent COVID-19. The CDR3 DNA follows: TGTGCCAGCAGCGAGGGGCACGGAATAGGGAACATTCAGTACTTC. Protein product: CASSEGHGIGNIQYF.